This TCR beta chain came from a study of regulatory T cells in long-lasting Graves disease. Time point: newly diagnosed GD, antithyroid drugs for less than 3 months. PBMCs provided the RNA from which the TCR library was made. Under American Thyroid Association guidelines, Graves' disease was diagnosed. Germline V gene data show CDR1 as MNHNS and CDR2 as SASEGT. The CDR3 totals 14 residues. J gave up 8 bases and V 7 bases, and 9 bases lay outside the gene matches. In regard to this clonotype: Its antigen is not identified.

General study results and limits: Persistent disease showed a preference for TRBV28, TRBJ1-2 and TRBJ2-5.

Assembly of TCR beta libraries relied on iRepertoire HTBI primers together with Arm-PCR of CDR3 regions. TCRdb fed the multiplex PCR reads into MiXCR, producing one record per CDR3 protein. The sample records some 370,000 distinct CDR3 sequences, 10% to 15% being singletons. These same data were also listed under a study on T cells in Graves' hyperthyroidism and ophthalmopathy.

Sequences were derived from peripheral blood mononuclear cells (PBMCs), sampled at new diagnosis, from a patient treated with antithyroid drugs. This rearrangement joins TRBV6-1 to TRBJ2-1, with 9 bases identical to TRBD2. The sequence was collected from a woman aged 18-29 years with Graves disease. The CDR3 sequence: CASTLAGVWHEQFF. The CDR3 DNA reads TGTGCCAGCACTTTAGCGGGAGTCTGGCATGAGCAGTTCTTC.